This entry describes one T cell receptor beta chain. Its target is unknown. The data are from a study of cytomegalovirus exposure and HLA in healthy donors. V lost 0 bases and J lost 6; bases outside the gene matches: 17. This CDR3 has 21 amino acids. Germline-derived CDR1 and CDR2 are LGHNA and YNFKEQ. Broader study findings: The study labeled 164 TCR beta chains cytomegalovirus-associated. When analyzed later, a missense DCLRE1C variant was found to be linked to TCR beta V- and J-gene trimming. CMV antigen specificity of three CMV-associated chains was confirmed in vitro.

PCR was performed using 60 Vbeta and 13 Jbeta primers. The protocol was immunoSEQ multiplex PCR, while the TCRdb copy is restricted to in-frame clones and leaves out a portion. The data contain 150,000 or so clones, roughly 73% of them singletons. The sample consisted of PBMCs. This clonotype was sampled from a middle-aged woman in good health and CMV-seropositive. This chain links TRBV4-2 with TRBJ2-2; 12 nucleotides line up with TRBD2. Here the CDR3 DNA reads TGTGCCAGCAGCCAAGATATAGTATCGGACAGCCTAGCGGGAGGGCCCGGGGAGCTGTTTTTT. Its protein product is CASSQDIVSDSLAGGPGELFF.